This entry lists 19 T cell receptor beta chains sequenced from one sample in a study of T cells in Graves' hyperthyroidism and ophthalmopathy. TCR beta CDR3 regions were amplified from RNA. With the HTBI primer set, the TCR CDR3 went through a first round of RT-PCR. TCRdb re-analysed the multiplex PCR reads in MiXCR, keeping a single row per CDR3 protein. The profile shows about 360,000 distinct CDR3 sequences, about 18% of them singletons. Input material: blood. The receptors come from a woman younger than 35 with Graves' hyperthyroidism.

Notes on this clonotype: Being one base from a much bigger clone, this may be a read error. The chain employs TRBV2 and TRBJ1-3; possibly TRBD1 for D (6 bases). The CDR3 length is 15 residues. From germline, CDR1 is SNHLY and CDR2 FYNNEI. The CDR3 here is CASRNTGSSGKTIYF. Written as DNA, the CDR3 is TGTGCCAGCAGAAATACAGGGAGCTCTGGAAAGACCATATATTTT. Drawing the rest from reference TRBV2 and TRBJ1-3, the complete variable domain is EPEVTQTPSHQVTQMGQEVILRCVPISNHLYFYWYRQILGQKVEFLVSFYNNEISEKSEIFDDQFSVERPDGSNFTLKIRSTKLEDSAMYFCASRNTGSSGKTIYFGEGSWLTVV.

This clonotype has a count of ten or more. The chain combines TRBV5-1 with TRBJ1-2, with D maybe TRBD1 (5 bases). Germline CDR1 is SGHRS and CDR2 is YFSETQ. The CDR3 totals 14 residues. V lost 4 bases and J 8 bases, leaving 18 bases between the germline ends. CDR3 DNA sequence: TGCGCCAGCAGCCGGCCAGGGACTAAGAGGGGCTACACCTTC. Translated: CASSRPGTKRGYTF.

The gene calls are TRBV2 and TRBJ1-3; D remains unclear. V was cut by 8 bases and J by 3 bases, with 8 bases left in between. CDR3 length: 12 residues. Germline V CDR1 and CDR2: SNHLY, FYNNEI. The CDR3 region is CASREGGNTIYF. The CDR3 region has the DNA TGTGCCAGCCGGGAAGGTGGAAACACCATATATTTT.

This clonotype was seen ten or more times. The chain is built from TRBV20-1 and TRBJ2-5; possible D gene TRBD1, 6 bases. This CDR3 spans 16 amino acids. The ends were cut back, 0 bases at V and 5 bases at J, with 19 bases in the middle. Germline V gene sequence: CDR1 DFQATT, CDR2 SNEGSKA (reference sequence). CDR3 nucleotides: TGCAGTGCTAGAGATCTCGGACAGAGTTTCGAGGAGACCCAGTACTTC. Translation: CSARDLGQSFEETQYF.

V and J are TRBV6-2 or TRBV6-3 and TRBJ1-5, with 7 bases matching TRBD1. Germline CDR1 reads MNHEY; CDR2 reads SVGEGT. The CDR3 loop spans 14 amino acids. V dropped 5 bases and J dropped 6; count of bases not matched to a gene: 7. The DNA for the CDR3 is TGTGCCAGCAGTGAGAGGGGGCAAGGTCAGCCCCAGCATTTT. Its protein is CASSERGQGQPQHF.

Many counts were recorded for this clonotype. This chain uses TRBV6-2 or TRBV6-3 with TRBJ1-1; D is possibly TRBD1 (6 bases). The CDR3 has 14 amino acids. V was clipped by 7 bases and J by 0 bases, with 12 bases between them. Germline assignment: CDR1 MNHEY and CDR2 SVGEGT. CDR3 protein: CASIQTGLNTEAFF. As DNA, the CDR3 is TGTGCCAGCATCCAAACAGGGCTGAACACTGAAGCTTTCTTT.

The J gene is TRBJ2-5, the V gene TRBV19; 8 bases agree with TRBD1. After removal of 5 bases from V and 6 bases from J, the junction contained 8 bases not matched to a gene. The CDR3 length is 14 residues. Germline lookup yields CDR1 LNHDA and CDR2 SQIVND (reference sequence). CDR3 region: CASSAGTGFQTQYF. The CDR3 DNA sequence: TGTGCCAGTAGTGCCGGGACAGGTTTTCAGACCCAGTACTTC.

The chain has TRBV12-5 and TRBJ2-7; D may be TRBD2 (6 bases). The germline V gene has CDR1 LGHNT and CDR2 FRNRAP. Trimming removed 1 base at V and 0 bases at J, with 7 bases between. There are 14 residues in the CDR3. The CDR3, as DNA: TGTGCTAGTGGTTTGGGGGGACTCTCCTACGAGCAGTACTTC. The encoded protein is CASGLGGLSYEQYF.

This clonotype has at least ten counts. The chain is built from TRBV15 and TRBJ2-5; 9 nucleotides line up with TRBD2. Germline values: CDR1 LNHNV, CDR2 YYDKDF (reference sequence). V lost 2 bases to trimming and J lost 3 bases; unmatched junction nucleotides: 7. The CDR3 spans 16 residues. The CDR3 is CATSRPGTSTKETQYF. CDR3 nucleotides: TGTGCCACCAGCAGACCCGGGACTAGCACGAAAGAGACCCAGTACTTC.

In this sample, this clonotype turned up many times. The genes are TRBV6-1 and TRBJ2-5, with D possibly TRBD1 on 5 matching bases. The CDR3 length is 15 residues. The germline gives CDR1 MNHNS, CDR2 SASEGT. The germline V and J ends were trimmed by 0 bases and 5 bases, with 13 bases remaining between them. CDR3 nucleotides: TGTGCCAGCAGTGAAGCTACTACTGGGGCGGAGACCCAGTACTTC. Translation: CASSEATTGAETQYF.

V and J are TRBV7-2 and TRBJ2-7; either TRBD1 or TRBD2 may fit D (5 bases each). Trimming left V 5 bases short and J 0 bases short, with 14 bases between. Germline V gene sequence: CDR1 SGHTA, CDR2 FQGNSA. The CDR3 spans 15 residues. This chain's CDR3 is CASSIAGASSYEQYF. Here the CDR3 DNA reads TGTGCCAGCAGCATTGCCGGGGCTAGCTCCTACGAGCAGTACTTC.

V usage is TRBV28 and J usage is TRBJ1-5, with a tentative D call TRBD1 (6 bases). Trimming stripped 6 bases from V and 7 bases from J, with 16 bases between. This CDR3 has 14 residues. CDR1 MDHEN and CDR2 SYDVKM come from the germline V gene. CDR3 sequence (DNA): TGTGCCAGCAGCCCCAAGGGGGTTTTGCAGCCCCAGCATTTT. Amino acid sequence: CASSPKGVLQPQHF.

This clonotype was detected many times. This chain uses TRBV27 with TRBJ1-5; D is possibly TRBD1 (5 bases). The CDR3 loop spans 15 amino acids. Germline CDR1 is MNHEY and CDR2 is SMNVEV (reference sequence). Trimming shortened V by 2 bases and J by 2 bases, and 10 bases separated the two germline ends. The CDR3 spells CASSLEGARNQPQHF. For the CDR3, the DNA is TGTGCCAGCAGTTTAGAAGGGGCTCGCAATCAGCCCCAGCATTTT.

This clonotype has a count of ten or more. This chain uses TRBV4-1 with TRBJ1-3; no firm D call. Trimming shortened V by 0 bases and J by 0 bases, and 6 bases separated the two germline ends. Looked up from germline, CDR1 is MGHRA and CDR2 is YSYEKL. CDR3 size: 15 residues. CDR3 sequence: CASSQDESSGNTIYF. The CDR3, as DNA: TGCGCCAGCAGCCAAGACGAGAGCTCTGGAAACACCATATATTTT.

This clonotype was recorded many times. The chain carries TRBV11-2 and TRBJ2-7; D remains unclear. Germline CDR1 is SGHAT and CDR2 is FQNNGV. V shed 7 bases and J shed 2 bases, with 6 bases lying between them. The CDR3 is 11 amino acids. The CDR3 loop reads CASTSAYEQYF. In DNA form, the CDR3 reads TGTGCCAGCACCAGCGCCTACGAGCAGTACTTC.

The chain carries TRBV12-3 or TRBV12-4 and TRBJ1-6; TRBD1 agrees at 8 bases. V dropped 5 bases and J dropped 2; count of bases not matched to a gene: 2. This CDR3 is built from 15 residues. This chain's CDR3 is CASSPGQAYNSPLHF. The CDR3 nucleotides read TGTGCCAGCAGTCCGGGACAGGCCTATAATTCACCCCTCCACTTT.

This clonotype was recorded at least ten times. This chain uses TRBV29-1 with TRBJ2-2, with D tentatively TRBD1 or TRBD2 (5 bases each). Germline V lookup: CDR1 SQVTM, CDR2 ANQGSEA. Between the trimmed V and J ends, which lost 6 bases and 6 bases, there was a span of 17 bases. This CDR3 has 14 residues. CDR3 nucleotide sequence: TGCAGCGTCGCCGGGACCGCCAGTGCCGGGGAGCTGTTTTTT. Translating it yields CSVAGTASAGELFF.

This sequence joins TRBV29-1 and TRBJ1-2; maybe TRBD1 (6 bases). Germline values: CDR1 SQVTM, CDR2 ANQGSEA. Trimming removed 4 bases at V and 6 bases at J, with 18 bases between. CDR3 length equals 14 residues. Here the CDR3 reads CSVADSPSPDGYTF. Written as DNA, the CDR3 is TGCAGCGTTGCGGACAGCCCGAGCCCCGATGGCTACACCTTC.

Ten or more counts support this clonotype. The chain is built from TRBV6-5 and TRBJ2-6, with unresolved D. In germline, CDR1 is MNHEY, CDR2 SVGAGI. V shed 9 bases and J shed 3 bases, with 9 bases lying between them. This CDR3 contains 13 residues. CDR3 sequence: CASLSGGANVLTF. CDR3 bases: TGTGCCAGTCTCTCTGGTGGGGCCAACGTCCTGACTTTC.